This note documents a single T cell receptor beta chain sequence. Its antigen specificity is not known. No much larger clone is present one base from it, and per-base qualities are unavailable. The CDR3 regions of human TCRbeta chains were analyzed by immunosequencing. Per the source publication's procedure: Repertoire TCRs were matched against a reference library of SARS-CoV-2-specific TCRs generated with the MIRA antigen-specificity platform. Breadth was defined as the fraction of unique TCRs that were SARS-CoV-2-associated. Depth was defined as the fraction of total T cells that were SARS-CoV-2-associated. Using the MIRA data, each spike-specific TCR was mapped to the spike region that the TCR reacts to and placed in a CD4 or CD8 class. Log10-transformed breadth and depth values were compared by one-way ANOVA with Sidak's multiple comparisons tests. What TCRdb holds here is the immuneACCESS table cut down to in-frame rearrangements. Part of the clones is not present; checked against another copy, under half of the missing clones reflect an unresolved V gene, and the others are unexplained. The V and J calls and clone size are taken from that table; D and trimming were inferred from the DNA. For this sample there are roughly 110,000 clones; approximately 90% appear just once. The ten top clones hold around 4.3% of the sample.

The CDR3 measures 16 amino acids from cysteine to phenylalanine. Just the 48-base CDR3 DNA is kept, in frame starting at base 1. According to the germline V gene, CDR1 reads MNHEY and CDR2 reads SVGAGI. V and J are truncated by 4 bases and 7 bases respectively, leaving an intervening sequence of 22 bases. These data belong to a study of T cell responses to AZD1222 COVID-19 vaccine (dated by TCRdb to the early 2020s). At the level of the whole study: Because spike-specific TCR depth and breadth did not differ between the two schedules, AZD1222 recipients who got a second dose at roughly 4 weeks were pooled with those who got a second dose at roughly 12 weeks. Trial participants were enrolled by age into subgroups of 18-55, 56-69 and 70-plus years, and around 150, 28 and 57 TCR-sequenced participants, respectively, were included in these subgroups. TCR sequencing covered more than 230 trial participants: 207 given two doses of AZD1222 and about 26 given two doses of MenACWY control vaccine.

Here is what the overall study found, with its caveats: Only 5 to 7 AZD1222 recipients were SARS-CoV-2 seropositive at baseline, limiting conclusions about previously exposed vaccinees. Because no day 14 peak-response samples were available, repertoires were characterized only after the peak T cell response. After two AZD1222 doses, both the breadth and the depth of spike-specific TCRs were significantly higher than at day 0 and than in MenACWY recipients. The whole spike protein was spanned by vaccine-associated CD4 TCRs, and dominant responses were seen in regions 160-218 and 743-854. In the small 56-69-year group, the increase in depth fell short of significance, most likely because of low power. Reportedly, close to half of the unique spike-specific TCRs recognized epitopes lying outside the regions that are mutated in the B.1.351 and B.1.1.7 variants. Most participants were white British and females outnumbered males, and the authors suggested that clonal diversity may have been underestimated.

The time point label on this specimen signifies: baseline before first vaccination. Vaccinee samples were obtained from the UK trials COV001 and COV002, which included a single-blind randomized controlled phase 2/3 trial of AZD1222 (ChAdOx1 nCoV-19) in healthy adults. For TCRbeta chain sequencing, PBMC samples were collected from trial participants at day 0 and at day 28 after the second dose. The receptor's source is an adult in good health. This sample comprised peripheral blood, obtained on day 0 of AZD1222 vaccination. The V and J genes are TRBV6-5 and TRBJ1-2, with no confident D gene call. DNA sequence: TGTGCCAGCAGTTCACGGACCAGATTGGCCCAAAGTGGCTACACCTTC. It translates as CASSSRTRLAQSGYTF.